Following are 2 T cell receptor beta chains from one sample sequenced in a study of CD8 T cells in Susac syndrome. With random hexamers, reverse transcription was performed on about 0.45 to 1 ug of RNA. TCRdb ran MiXCR on the immunoSEQ multiplex PCR reads and lists one entry per CDR3 protein. The repertoire has over 95,000 distinct CDR3 sequences, 92% of them found once; the top ten carry around 0.14%. Material for sequencing was CD4+ T cells from PBMCs. These receptors were obtained from a human donor in good health.

The chain uses TRBV20-1 and TRBJ1-5, with D perhaps TRBD1 (5 bases). Germline loops: CDR1 DFQATT, CDR2 SNEGSKA (reference sequence). The CDR3 contains 16 residues. The V gene lost 0 bases and the J gene lost 0 bases, with 12 bases spanning the gap. Written as DNA, the CDR3 is TGCAGTGCTAGAGACCCTGACAGTTATAGCAATCAGCCCCAGCATTTT. Translated, it gives CSARDPDSYSNQPQHF.

CDR3 sequence (DNA): TGTGCCAGCAGTTTCGACAGCTTCACAGATGGCTACACCTTC. Its protein product is CASSFDSFTDGYTF. This chain connects TRBV12-3 or TRBV12-4 to TRBJ1-2; a weak D match, TRBD1 (5 bases). V was trimmed by 3 bases and J by 6 bases, leaving 14 bases between them. The CDR3 has 14 residues.